A selection of T cell receptor beta chains follows, all from one sample in a study of T cell responses to AZD1222 COVID-19 vaccine. This table comes from immunoSEQ multiplex PCR, and its TCRdb copy is limited to in-frame clones, with some not included. The repertoire holds 130,000 to 150,000 clones, 70% to 90% seen once, with approximately 5.6% in the top ten. Sequences were derived from peripheral blood, sampled 28 days after the second dose of the MenACWY control vaccine. Receptor source: an adult who received the MenACWY meningococcal vaccine as a control. The CDR3 runs from the conserved cysteine through the conserved F or W. The D gene is left open where the match is weak. A clone size is listed for some rows: how often the clone was seen (once, few, many), or a class if it is expanded.

v_call: TRBV7-3; d_call: .; j_call: TRBJ2-3; clone_size: .; cdr3_nt: TGTGCCAGCAGCCTCCAGGCAATAGATACGCAGTATTTT; cdr3_aa: CASSLQAIDTQYF
v_call: TRBV19; d_call: .; j_call: TRBJ1-1; clone_size: .; cdr3_nt: TGTGCCAGTACAGGTCGCACTGAAGCTTTCTTT; cdr3_aa: CASTGRTEAFF
v_call: TRBV5-1; d_call: .; j_call: TRBJ2-7; clone_size: .; cdr3_nt: TGCGCCAGCAGCTTGGCACGGCAGTCCTCCTACGAGCAGTACTTC; cdr3_aa: CASSLARQSSYEQYF
v_call: TRBV3-1/TRBV3-2; d_call: .; j_call: TRBJ1-1; clone_size: .; cdr3_nt: TGTGCCAGCAGCCAAGCGTTTCGGGGTGGCACTGAAGCTTTCTTT; cdr3_aa: CASSQAFRGGTEAFF
v_call: TRBV29-1; d_call: .; j_call: TRBJ1-5; clone_size: .; cdr3_nt: TGCAGCGTTGGAGAGGGAAATCAGCCCCAGCATTTT; cdr3_aa: CSVGEGNQPQHF
v_call: TRBV11-1; d_call: .; j_call: TRBJ1-1; clone_size: .; cdr3_nt: TGTGCCAGCAGCTCTGCAGAGGAAGCTTTCTTT; cdr3_aa: CASSSAEEAFF
v_call: TRBV6-2/TRBV6-3; d_call: TRBD2; j_call: TRBJ2-5; clone_size: few; cdr3_nt: TGTGCCAGCAGTTATACTAGCGGGAGACCAGAGACCCAGTACTTC; cdr3_aa: CASSYTSGRPETQYF
v_call: TRBV9; d_call: TRBD1; j_call: TRBJ2-1; clone_size: .; cdr3_nt: TGTGCCAGCAGCGTGGATTCCCGGGACAGGGGGCTCAATGAGCAGTTCTTC; cdr3_aa: CASSVDSRDRGLNEQFF
v_call: TRBV29-1; d_call: TRBD2; j_call: TRBJ2-5; clone_size: .; cdr3_nt: TGCAGCGTTGACGGCGGGAGGAGGGAGACCCAGTACTTC; cdr3_aa: CSVDGGRRETQYF
v_call: TRBV7-2; d_call: TRBD1; j_call: TRBJ1-1; clone_size: .; cdr3_nt: TGTGCCAGCAGCTTCGACAGGGGCGACACTGAAGCTTTCTTT; cdr3_aa: CASSFDRGDTEAFF
v_call: TRBV18; d_call: TRBD1; j_call: TRBJ1-2; clone_size: few; cdr3_nt: TGTGCCAGCGCGGAGTTAACAGGGGGCAACTATGGCTACACCTTC; cdr3_aa: CASAELTGGNYGYTF
v_call: TRBV10-3; d_call: .; j_call: TRBJ2-3; clone_size: .; cdr3_nt: TGTGCCATCAGTGAGTCGGGGACTACAGATACGCAGTATTTT; cdr3_aa: CAISESGTTDTQYF
v_call: TRBV28; d_call: .; j_call: TRBJ2-1; clone_size: .; cdr3_nt: TGTGCCAGCAGTTTTCTCAGAAGTTCCTACAATGAGCAGTTCTTC; cdr3_aa: CASSFLRSSYNEQFF
v_call: TRBV6-1; d_call: .; j_call: TRBJ1-3; clone_size: .; cdr3_nt: TGTGCCAGCAGTGAAGCTTGGGGAGGAAACACCATATATTTT; cdr3_aa: CASSEAWGGNTIYF
v_call: TRBV6-5; d_call: TRBD1; j_call: TRBJ1-1; clone_size: .; cdr3_nt: TGTGCCAGCATCGGAAGGACAGGGGGAACTGAAGCTTTCTTT; cdr3_aa: CASIGRTGGTEAFF
v_call: TRBV11-3; d_call: .; j_call: TRBJ1-1; clone_size: .; cdr3_nt: TGTGCCAGCAGCCAAGGGACTTGGGGTGCCTTTGAAGCTTTCTTT; cdr3_aa: CASSQGTWGAFEAFF
v_call: TRBV20-1; d_call: .; j_call: TRBJ1-5; clone_size: .; cdr3_nt: TGCAGTGCTAGTCCCGGTAATCAGCCCCAGCATTTT; cdr3_aa: CSASPGNQPQHF
v_call: TRBV4-1; d_call: .; j_call: TRBJ1-2; clone_size: .; cdr3_nt: TGCGCCAGCAGCCAAGCACCCGCTAACTATGGCTACACCTTC; cdr3_aa: CASSQAPANYGYTF
v_call: TRBV6-5; d_call: .; j_call: TRBJ2-5; clone_size: .; cdr3_nt: TGTGCCGTCCGGAGGTTTGGAGAGACCCAGTACTTC; cdr3_aa: CAVRRFGETQYF
v_call: TRBV6-2/TRBV6-3; d_call: .; j_call: TRBJ2-7; clone_size: .; cdr3_nt: TGTGCCAGCAGTTACTCGGCGGTGTACGAGCAGTACTTC; cdr3_aa: CASSYSAVYEQYF
v_call: TRBV7-8; d_call: .; j_call: TRBJ2-5; clone_size: .; cdr3_nt: TGTGCCAGCAGCTTATATCCTCTACCTGGGCAAGAGACCCAGTACTTC; cdr3_aa: CASSLYPLPGQETQYF
v_call: TRBV6-2/TRBV6-3; d_call: TRBD1; j_call: TRBJ2-2; clone_size: once; cdr3_nt: TGTGCCAGCAGTTACTTAAGACAGGGGTCCGGGGAGCTGTTTTTT; cdr3_aa: CASSYLRQGSGELFF
v_call: TRBV19; d_call: .; j_call: TRBJ1-5; clone_size: few; cdr3_nt: TGTGCCAGTAGTTCCCCCGGGCGGACCCAGCATTTT; cdr3_aa: CASSSPGRTQHF
v_call: TRBV4-1; d_call: .; j_call: TRBJ2-2; clone_size: .; cdr3_nt: TGCGCCAGCAGCCAAGGAGCAATACGGTTGGCCGGGGAGCTGTTTTTT; cdr3_aa: CASSQGAIRLAGELFF
v_call: TRBV10-3; d_call: .; j_call: TRBJ2-1; clone_size: .; cdr3_nt: TGTGCCATCAGTACAGAGAGGGGCAATGAGCAGTTCTTC; cdr3_aa: CAISTERGNEQFF
v_call: TRBV7-9; d_call: TRBD1; j_call: TRBJ2-2; clone_size: .; cdr3_nt: TGTGCCAGCAGCTTATACCGGGACAGGAGCACCGGGGAGCTGTTTTTT; cdr3_aa: CASSLYRDRSTGELFF
v_call: TRBV5-1; d_call: TRBD1; j_call: TRBJ2-7; clone_size: .; cdr3_nt: TGCGCCAGCAGCTTGGTGGCTAGGACAGGGGGAGAGCAGTACTTC; cdr3_aa: CASSLVARTGGEQYF
v_call: TRBV11-3; d_call: .; j_call: TRBJ2-3; clone_size: .; cdr3_nt: TGTGCCAGCAGCTTAGGGCAGGCGACAGATACGCAGTATTTT; cdr3_aa: CASSLGQATDTQYF
v_call: TRBV9; d_call: .; j_call: TRBJ2-7; clone_size: .; cdr3_nt: TGTGCCAGCAGCGTAGAGGCGCTAACCTACGAGCAGTACTTC; cdr3_aa: CASSVEALTYEQYF
v_call: TRBV27; d_call: .; j_call: TRBJ2-7; clone_size: once; cdr3_nt: TGTGCCAGCAGTTTAAAACGAGGGGAGCAGTACTTC; cdr3_aa: CASSLKRGEQYF
v_call: TRBV7-3; d_call: TRBD1; j_call: TRBJ1-2; clone_size: .; cdr3_nt: TGTGCCAGCAGCTTAAGCCGACAGGGGGATGGCTACACCTTC; cdr3_aa: CASSLSRQGDGYTF
v_call: TRBV7-8; d_call: TRBD2; j_call: TRBJ2-1; clone_size: .; cdr3_nt: TGTGCCAGCAGCTTAGGAAGAGGTAGCGGGGTCGCGAATGAGCAGTTCTTC; cdr3_aa: CASSLGRGSGVANEQFF
v_call: TRBV6-5; d_call: .; j_call: TRBJ1-2; clone_size: .; cdr3_nt: TGTGCCAGCAGTTACTCGAGTAACCTCGGCTACACCTTC; cdr3_aa: CASSYSSNLGYTF
v_call: TRBV20-1; d_call: .; j_call: TRBJ2-1; clone_size: .; cdr3_nt: TGCAGTGCTCACAGGGTGAATGAGCAGTTCTTC; cdr3_aa: CSAHRVNEQFF
v_call: TRBV30; d_call: .; j_call: TRBJ2-7; clone_size: .; cdr3_nt: TGTGCCTGGAGTGTAATCGCAACCTACGAGCAGTACTTC; cdr3_aa: CAWSVIATYEQYF
v_call: TRBV25-1; d_call: .; j_call: TRBJ1-1; clone_size: .; cdr3_nt: TGTGCCAGCGCCAGGCTGAACACTGAAGCTTTCTTT; cdr3_aa: CASARLNTEAFF
v_call: TRBV4-3; d_call: .; j_call: TRBJ2-4; clone_size: .; cdr3_nt: TGCGCCAGCAGCCAAGGGTGGCGAGACAAAAACATTCAGTACTTC; cdr3_aa: CASSQGWRDKNIQYF
v_call: TRBV5-1; d_call: TRBD1; j_call: TRBJ1-2; clone_size: .; cdr3_nt: TGCGCCAGCAGCTTGGTGATACAGGGGTTGGGTGGCTACACCTTC; cdr3_aa: CASSLVIQGLGGYTF
v_call: TRBV4-3; d_call: TRBD1; j_call: TRBJ1-4; clone_size: .; cdr3_nt: TGCGCCAGCAGCCAAGATCTGGCCCCAGGGGGTAATGAAAAACTGTTTTTT; cdr3_aa: CASSQDLAPGGNEKLFF
v_call: TRBV28; d_call: .; j_call: TRBJ1-6; clone_size: .; cdr3_nt: TGTGCCAGCAACTCACCCGGGGCAGGGTATAATTCACCCCTCCACTTT; cdr3_aa: CASNSPGAGYNSPLHF
v_call: TRBV7-2; d_call: .; j_call: TRBJ2-1; clone_size: .; cdr3_nt: TGTGCCAGCAGCTTACTCTGGGCCGCTGAGCAGTTCTTC; cdr3_aa: CASSLLWAAEQFF
v_call: TRBV5-4; d_call: TRBD1; j_call: TRBJ2-5; clone_size: .; cdr3_nt: TGTGCCAGCAGCCGGAACAGGGGAAAGGAGACCCAGTACTTC; cdr3_aa: CASSRNRGKETQYF
v_call: TRBV19; d_call: .; j_call: TRBJ2-5; clone_size: .; cdr3_nt: TGTGCCAGTAGTATCTCAGGGTTTTGGGAGACCCAGTACTTC; cdr3_aa: CASSISGFWETQYF
v_call: TRBV3-1/TRBV3-2; d_call: TRBD1; j_call: TRBJ1-1; clone_size: many; cdr3_nt: TGTGCCAGCAGCCCCCGGACAGGCCGAGGTGAAGCTTTCTTT; cdr3_aa: CASSPRTGRGEAFF
v_call: TRBV6-5; d_call: .; j_call: TRBJ1-4; clone_size: .; cdr3_nt: TGTGCCAGTTCGACAAACCTTAATGAAAAACTGTTTTTT; cdr3_aa: CASSTNLNEKLFF
v_call: TRBV10-3; d_call: .; j_call: TRBJ1-4; clone_size: .; cdr3_nt: TGTGCCATCGGAGGTGGGACGGACGTACTGTTTTTT; cdr3_aa: CAIGGGTDVLFF
v_call: TRBV6-6; d_call: TRBD1; j_call: TRBJ1-1; clone_size: .; cdr3_nt: TGTGCCAGCAGCCGGGACAGGAACACTGAAGCTTTCTTT; cdr3_aa: CASSRDRNTEAFF
v_call: TRBV6-5; d_call: .; j_call: TRBJ1-2; clone_size: .; cdr3_nt: TGTGCCAGCAGTTACTCCCAGGGGTATGGCTACACCTTC; cdr3_aa: CASSYSQGYGYTF
v_call: TRBV9; d_call: .; j_call: TRBJ2-2; clone_size: .; cdr3_nt: TGTGCCAGCAGCGCCGGGACGTACACCGGGGAGCTGTTTTTT; cdr3_aa: CASSAGTYTGELFF
v_call: TRBV4-1; d_call: TRBD2; j_call: TRBJ2-2; clone_size: .; cdr3_nt: TGCGCCAGCAGCCAAGGACCGACTAGCGGGAGCGGCACCGGGGAGCTGTTTTTT; cdr3_aa: CASSQGPTSGSGTGELFF
v_call: TRBV10-3; d_call: .; j_call: TRBJ1-2; clone_size: .; cdr3_nt: TGTGCCATCAGGAGAACGGACGGCTCCTATGGCTACACCTTC; cdr3_aa: CAIRRTDGSYGYTF
v_call: TRBV7-2; d_call: .; j_call: TRBJ1-5; clone_size: few; cdr3_nt: TGTGCCAGCAGCTTATTTCCGAGCAATCAGCCCCAGCATTTT; cdr3_aa: CASSLFPSNQPQHF
v_call: TRBV24-1; d_call: TRBD2; j_call: TRBJ2-1; clone_size: .; cdr3_nt: TGTGCCACCAGTGATGTAACCGGGACTAGCGTTTACAATGAGCAGTTCTTC; cdr3_aa: CATSDVTGTSVYNEQFF